The 3 T cell receptor beta chains below were found in one sample sequenced in a study of regulatory T cells in long-lasting Graves disease. TCR beta libraries were built with iRepertoire HTBI primers and Arm-PCR of CDR3 regions. Each CDR3 protein gets one entry after TCRdb re-called the multiplex PCR reads with MiXCR. The top ten hold 25% to 30% of the sample, which has under 400,000 distinct CDR3 sequences, roughly a sixth seen once. The time point denotes: newly diagnosed GD, antithyroid drugs for less than 3 months. PBMC RNA was the source of the TCR library. A further study also used this sample, focusing on T cells in Graves' hyperthyroidism and ophthalmopathy.

The specimen comprised peripheral blood mononuclear cells (PBMCs), sampled at new diagnosis, from a patient treated with antithyroid drugs. These TCRs come from a man aged 35 to 55 with Graves disease.

Comment on this clonotype: With a far larger clone one base away, a read error is the likely cause. J is TRBJ2-1 and V is TRBV10-3, with D maybe TRBD2 (6 bases). V shed 5 bases and J shed 7 bases, with 9 bases lying between them. This CDR3 has 12 residues. Germline V gene data show CDR1 as ENHRY and CDR2 as SYGVKD. The CDR3 region is CAISPGRNEQFF. As DNA, the CDR3 is TGTGCCATCAGTCCAGGGAGGAATGAGCAGTTCTTC.

The chain is built from TRBV25-1 and TRBJ2-2, with 8 positions matching TRBD1. The CDR3 has 16 amino acids. V lost 3 bases and J lost 3; bases outside the gene matches: 6. CDR1 is MGHDK and CDR2 is SYGVNS in the germline V gene. CDR3 nucleotide sequence: TGTGCCAGCAGTGACCAAAGACAGGGGTACACCGGGGAGCTGTTTTTT. Its translation: CASSDQRQGYTGELFF.

This sequence joins TRBV20-1 and TRBJ2-6, with no clear D. CDR3 length: 12 residues. V shed 5 bases and J shed 2 bases, with 4 bases lying between them. Germline values: CDR1 DFQATT, CDR2 SNEGSKA (reference sequence). CDR3 DNA: TGCAGTGCTGGGCCTGGGGCCAACGTCCTGACTTTC. It is translated as CSAGPGANVLTF.